The source of this T cell receptor beta chain is a study of cytomegalovirus exposure and HLA in healthy donors. Study background: Early on, a data release was issued that held about 85 million unique TCRs from HLA-typed donors. Study-wide findings and caveats: The availability of immune exposure information extended only to CMV serostatus. A later analysis associated under 20,000 TCR beta sequences with HLA alleles at a 0.05 false discovery rate.

This CDR3 comprises 14 residues. Germline-derived CDR1 and CDR2 are LNHDA and SQIVND (reference sequence). The V end lost 3 bases, the J end lost 2 bases, and 7 bases lay between the germline ends. The PCR contained 60 Vbeta and 13 Jbeta primers. Here immunoSEQ multiplex PCR was the method, and the copy in TCRdb shows in-frame clones only, minus some. The sample contains around 150,000 clones, 80% of which appear only once. Details on this clone: Its specificity is not known.

V and J are TRBV19 and TRBJ2-2, with D possibly matching TRBD1 (5 bases). Material for sequencing was PBMCs. This clonotype was sampled from a man aged 25 to 45 in good health and CMV-seronegative. CDR3 DNA: TGTGCCAGTAGTATGGGGCATAACACCGGGGAGCTGTTTTTT. It specifies CASSMGHNTGELFF.